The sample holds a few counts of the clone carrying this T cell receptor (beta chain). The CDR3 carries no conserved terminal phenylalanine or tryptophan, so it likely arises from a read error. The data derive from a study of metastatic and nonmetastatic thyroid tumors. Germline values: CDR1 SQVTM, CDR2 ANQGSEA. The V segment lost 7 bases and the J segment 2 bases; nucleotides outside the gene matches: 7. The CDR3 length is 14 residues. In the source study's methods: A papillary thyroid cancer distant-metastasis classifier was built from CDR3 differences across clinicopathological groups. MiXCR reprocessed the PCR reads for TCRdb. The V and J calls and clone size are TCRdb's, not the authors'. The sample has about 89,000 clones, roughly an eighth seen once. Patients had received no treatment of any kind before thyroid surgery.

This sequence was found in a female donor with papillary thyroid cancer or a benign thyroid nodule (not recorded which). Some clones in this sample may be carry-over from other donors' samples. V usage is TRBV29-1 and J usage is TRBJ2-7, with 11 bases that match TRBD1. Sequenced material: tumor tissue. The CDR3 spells CSAYGGQGAYEQYS. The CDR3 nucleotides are TGCAGCGCCTATGGGGGACAGGGGGCCTACGAGCAGTACTCC.